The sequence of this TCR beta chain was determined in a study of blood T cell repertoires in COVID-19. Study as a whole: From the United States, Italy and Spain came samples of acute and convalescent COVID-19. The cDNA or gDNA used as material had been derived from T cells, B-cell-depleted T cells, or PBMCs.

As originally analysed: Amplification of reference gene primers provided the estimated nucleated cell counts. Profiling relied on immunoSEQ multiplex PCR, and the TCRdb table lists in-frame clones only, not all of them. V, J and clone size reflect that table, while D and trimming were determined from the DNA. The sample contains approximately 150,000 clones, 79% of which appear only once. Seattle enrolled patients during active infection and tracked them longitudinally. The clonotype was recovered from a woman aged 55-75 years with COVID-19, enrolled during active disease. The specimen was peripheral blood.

The chain's CDR3 is CASSFSGLVAKNIQYF. In DNA form, the CDR3 reads TGTGCCAGCAGTTTTTCAGGTTTGGTAGCCAAAAACATTCAGTACTTC. J is TRBJ2-4 and V is TRBV28; no clear D gene. CDR1 and CDR2 (germline): MDHEN, SYDVKM. The V and J ends lost 3 bases and 0 bases respectively, with 12 bases between them. The CDR3 runs 16 residues.